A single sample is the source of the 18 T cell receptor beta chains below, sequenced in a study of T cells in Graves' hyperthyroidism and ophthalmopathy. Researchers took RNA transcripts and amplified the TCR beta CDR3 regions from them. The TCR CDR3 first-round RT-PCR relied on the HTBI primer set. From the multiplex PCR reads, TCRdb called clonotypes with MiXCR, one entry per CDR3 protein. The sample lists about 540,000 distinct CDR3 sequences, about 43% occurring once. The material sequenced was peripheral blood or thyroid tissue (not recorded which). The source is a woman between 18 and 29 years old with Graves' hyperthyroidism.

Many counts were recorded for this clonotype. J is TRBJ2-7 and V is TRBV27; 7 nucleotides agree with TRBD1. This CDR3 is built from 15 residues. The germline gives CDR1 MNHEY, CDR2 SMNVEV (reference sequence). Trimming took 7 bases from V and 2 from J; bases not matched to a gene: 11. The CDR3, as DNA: TGTGCCAGCAATCCGGTAGGGGGCGACGCCTACGAGCAGTACTTC. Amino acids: CASNPVGGDAYEQYF.

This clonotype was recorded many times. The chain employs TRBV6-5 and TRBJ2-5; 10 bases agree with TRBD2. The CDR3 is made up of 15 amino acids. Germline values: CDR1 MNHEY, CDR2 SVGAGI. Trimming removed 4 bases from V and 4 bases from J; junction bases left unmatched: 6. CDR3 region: CASSSQREGGETQYF. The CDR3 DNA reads TGTGCCAGCAGTTCTCAGCGGGAGGGGGGAGAGACCCAGTACTTC.

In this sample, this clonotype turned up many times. In DNA, the CDR3 is TGCAGTGCTAGCGGGAGGGAATCCTACGAGCAGTACTTC. It codes for CSASGRESYEQYF. The V and J genes are TRBV20-1 and TRBJ2-7, with TRBD2 identical over 8 bases. Trimming cost V 3 bases and J 1 base; bases outside gene matches: 2. The CDR3 is 13 amino acids. Germline values: CDR1 DFQATT, CDR2 SNEGSKA (reference sequence).

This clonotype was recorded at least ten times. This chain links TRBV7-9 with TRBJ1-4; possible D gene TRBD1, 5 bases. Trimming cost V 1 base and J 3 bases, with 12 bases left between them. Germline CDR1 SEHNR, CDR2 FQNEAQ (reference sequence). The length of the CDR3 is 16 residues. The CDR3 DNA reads TGTGCCAGCAGCTTAGTTCGGGCAGGGCCTAATGAAAAACTGTTTTTT. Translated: CASSLVRAGPNEKLFF.

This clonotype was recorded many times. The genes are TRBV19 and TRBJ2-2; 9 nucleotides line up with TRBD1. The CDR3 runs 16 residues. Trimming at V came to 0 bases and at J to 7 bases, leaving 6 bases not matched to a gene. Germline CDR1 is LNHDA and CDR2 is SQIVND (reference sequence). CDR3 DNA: TGTGCCAGTAGTATAGATCGGACAGGGGATGGCGGGGAGCTGTTTTTT. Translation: CASSIDRTGDGGELFF.

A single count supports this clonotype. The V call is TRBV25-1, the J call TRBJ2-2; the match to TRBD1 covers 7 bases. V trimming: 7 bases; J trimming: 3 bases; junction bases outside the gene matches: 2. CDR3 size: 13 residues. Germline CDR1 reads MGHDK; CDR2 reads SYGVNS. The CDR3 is CASKTGDTGELFF. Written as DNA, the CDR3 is TGTGCCAGCAAAACAGGGGACACCGGGGAGCTGTTTTTT. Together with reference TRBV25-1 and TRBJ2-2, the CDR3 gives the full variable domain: EADIYQTPRYLVIGTGKKITLECSQTMGHDKMYWYQQDPGMELHLIHYSYGVNSTEKGDLSSESTVSRIRTEHFPLTLESARPSHTSQYLCASKTGDTGELFFGEGSRLTVL.

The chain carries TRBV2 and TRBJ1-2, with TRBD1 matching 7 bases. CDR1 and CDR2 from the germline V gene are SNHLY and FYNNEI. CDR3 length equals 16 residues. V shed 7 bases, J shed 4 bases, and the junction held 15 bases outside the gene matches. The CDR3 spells CASIRRSGGFSYGYTF. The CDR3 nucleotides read TGTGCCAGCATCAGACGGTCAGGGGGGTTTAGCTATGGCTACACCTTC.

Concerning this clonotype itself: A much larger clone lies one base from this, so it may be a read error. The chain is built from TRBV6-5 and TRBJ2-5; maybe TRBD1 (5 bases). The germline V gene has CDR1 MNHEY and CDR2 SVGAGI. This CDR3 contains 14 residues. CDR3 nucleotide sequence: TGTGCCAGCAGTTACTCTCAAGGGGTAGAGACCCGGTACTTC. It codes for CASSYSQGVETRYF.

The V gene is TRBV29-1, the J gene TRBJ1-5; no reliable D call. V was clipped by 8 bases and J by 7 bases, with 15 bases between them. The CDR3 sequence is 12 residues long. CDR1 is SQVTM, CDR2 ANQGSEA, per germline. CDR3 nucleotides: TGCAGCTTTTTAGCGGGAGGGCAGCCCCAGCATTTT. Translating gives CSFLAGGQPQHF.

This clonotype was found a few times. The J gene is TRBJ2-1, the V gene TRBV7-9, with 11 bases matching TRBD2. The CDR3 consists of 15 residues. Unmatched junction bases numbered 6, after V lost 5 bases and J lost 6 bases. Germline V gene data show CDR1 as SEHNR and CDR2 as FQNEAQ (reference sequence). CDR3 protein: CASSPGTSGANEQFF. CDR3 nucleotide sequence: TGTGCCAGCAGCCCCGGGACTAGCGGAGCCAATGAGCAGTTCTTC.

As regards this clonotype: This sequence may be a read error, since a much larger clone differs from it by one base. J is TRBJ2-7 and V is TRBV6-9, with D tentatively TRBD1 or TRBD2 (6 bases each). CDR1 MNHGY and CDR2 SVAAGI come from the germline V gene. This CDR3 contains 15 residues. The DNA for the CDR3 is TGTACCAGCAGTGGACGACAGGAGGGACCCTACGAGCAGTACTTC. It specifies CTSSGRQEGPYEQYF.

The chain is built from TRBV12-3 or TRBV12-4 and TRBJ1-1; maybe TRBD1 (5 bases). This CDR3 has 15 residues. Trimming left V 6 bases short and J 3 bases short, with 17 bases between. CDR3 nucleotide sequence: TGTGCCAGCAGCGAGCATACGGCGGGGGACACTGAAGCTTTCTTT. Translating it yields CASSEHTAGDTEAFF.

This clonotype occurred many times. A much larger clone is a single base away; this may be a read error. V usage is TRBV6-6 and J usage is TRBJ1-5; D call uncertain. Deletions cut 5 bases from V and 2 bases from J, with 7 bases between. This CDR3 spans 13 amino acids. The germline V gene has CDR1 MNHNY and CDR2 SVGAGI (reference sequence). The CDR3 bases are TGTGCCAGCAGTGAGGACCGCAATCAGCCCCAGCATTTT. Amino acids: CASSEDRNQPQHF.

The CDR3 sequence: CSDLGSGSSYEQYF. CDR3 nucleotide sequence: TGCAGTGACCTCGGAAGCGGGAGCTCCTACGAGCAGTACTTC. This chain connects TRBV29-1 to TRBJ2-7; 8 bases map to TRBD2. Germline loops: CDR1 SQVTM, CDR2 ANQGSEA. The CDR3 is 14 amino acids.

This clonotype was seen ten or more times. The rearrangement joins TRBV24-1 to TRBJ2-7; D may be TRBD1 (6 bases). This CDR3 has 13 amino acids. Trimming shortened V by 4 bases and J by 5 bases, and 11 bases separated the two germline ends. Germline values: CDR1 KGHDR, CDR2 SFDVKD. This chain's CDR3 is CATSEQGFNEQYF. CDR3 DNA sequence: TGTGCCACCAGTGAACAGGGTTTCAACGAGCAGTACTTC.

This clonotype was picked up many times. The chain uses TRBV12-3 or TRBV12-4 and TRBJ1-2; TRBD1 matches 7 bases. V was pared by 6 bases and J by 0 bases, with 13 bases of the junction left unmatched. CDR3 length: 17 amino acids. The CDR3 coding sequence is TGTGCCAGCAGCCTATCGCGCGGACAGGCTTCTAACTATGGCTACACCTTC. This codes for CASSLSRGQASNYGYTF.

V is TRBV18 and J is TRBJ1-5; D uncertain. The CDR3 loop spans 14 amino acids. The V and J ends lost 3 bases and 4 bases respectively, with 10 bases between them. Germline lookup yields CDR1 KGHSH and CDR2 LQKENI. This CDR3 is CASSPASRNQPQHF. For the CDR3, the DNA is TGTGCCAGCTCACCGGCCTCACGGAATCAGCCCCAGCATTTT.

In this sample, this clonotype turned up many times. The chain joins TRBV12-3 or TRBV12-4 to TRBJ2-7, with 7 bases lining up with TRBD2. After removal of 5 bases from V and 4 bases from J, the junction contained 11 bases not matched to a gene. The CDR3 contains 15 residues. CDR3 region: CASSGDGGTIYEQYF. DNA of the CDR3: TGTGCCAGCAGTGGAGATGGGGGGACTATTTACGAGCAGTACTTC.